This TCR beta chain emerged from a study of blood T cell repertoires in COVID-19. Study as a whole: Collection of acute and convalescent COVID-19 samples took place in the United States, Italy and Spain. The analysed material was cDNA or gDNA that came from T cells, B-cell-depleted T cells, or PBMCs.

Produced via immunoSEQ multiplex PCR; TCRdb's table is partial and in-frame only. Of about 400,000 clones listed, roughly nine tenths are singletons. The CDR3 spans 14 residues. Trimming at V came to 6 bases and at J to 5 bases, leaving 6 bases not matched to a gene. Germline CDR1 is LNHDA and CDR2 is SQIVND (reference sequence). This chain connects TRBV19 to TRBJ2-2; 7 bases fit TRBD2. The TCR comes from a man aged 35 to 55 with acute or convalescent COVID-19. The sequenced sample was peripheral blood. Here the CDR3 reads CASSWGSGTGELFF. CDR3 DNA: TGTGCCAGTAGCTGGGGTAGCGGGACCGGGGAGCTGTTTTTT.